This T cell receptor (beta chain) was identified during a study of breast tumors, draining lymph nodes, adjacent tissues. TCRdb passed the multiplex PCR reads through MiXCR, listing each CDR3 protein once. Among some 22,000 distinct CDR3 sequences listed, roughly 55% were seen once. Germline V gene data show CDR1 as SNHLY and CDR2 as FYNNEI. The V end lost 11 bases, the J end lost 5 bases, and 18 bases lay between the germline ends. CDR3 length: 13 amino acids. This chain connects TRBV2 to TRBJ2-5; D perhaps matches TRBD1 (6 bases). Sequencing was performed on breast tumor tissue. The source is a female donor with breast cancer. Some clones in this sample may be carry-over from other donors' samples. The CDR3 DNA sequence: TGTGCCCTCAAGGGGGTGGGGGAGGAGACCCAGTACTTC. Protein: CALKGVGEETQYF.